The rows below give T cell receptor beta chains drawn from one sample of a study of T cells after yellow fever vaccination. Via MiXCR, TCRdb re-called the 5' RACE reads, giving one row per CDR3 protein. The sample includes about 310,000 distinct CDR3 sequences, 3.6% of them seen just once. The material sequenced was PBMCs, taken on the day of the yellow fever booster vaccination. The receptors were gathered from a young man who received the YFV17D yellow fever vaccine. The CDR3 runs from the conserved cysteine through the conserved F or W. A D gene is named only where the DNA matches it firmly. Rows give clone size only sometimes, using once, few, many, or a class for an expanded clone.

TGTGCCAGTTTGGACAGGGGCGAATGGGACACTGAAGCTTTCTTT	CASLDRGEWDTEAFF	few	TRBJ1-1	TRBD1	TRBV19
TGCGCCAGCACGCGGTCTGGGGGCGAGCAGTACTTC	CASTRSGGEQYF	NA	TRBJ2-7	NA	TRBV23-1
TGCAGCGCAGCCATGAACACCGGGGAGCTGTTTTTT	CSAAMNTGELFF	NA	TRBJ2-2	NA	TRBV29-1
TGCGCCAGCAGCGACAGGGTTAGCACAGATACGCAGTATTTT	CASSDRVSTDTQYF	many	TRBJ2-3	TRBD1	TRBV5-1
TGTGCCACCAGTGAGGTGGCTGGGGCCAACGTCCTGACTTTC	CATSEVAGANVLTF	NA	TRBJ2-6	NA	TRBV15
TGTGCCAGCAATCAACAGGGTTCCTACGAGCAGTACTTC	CASNQQGSYEQYF	many	TRBJ2-7	NA	TRBV12-3/TRBV12-4
TGCGCCAGCAGCCCAAGGGACAGGGACATTGGATCACCCCTCCACTTT	CASSPRDRDIGSPLHF	NA	TRBJ1-6	TRBD1	TRBV4-3
TGTGCCAGCAGTTACGGGGATCAGCCCCAGCATTTT	CASSYGDQPQHF	many	TRBJ1-5	NA	TRBV6-6
TGCGCCAGCAGTCGAGGCCCTGGGACAGGCGATCAGCCCCAGCATTTT	CASSRGPGTGDQPQHF	many	TRBJ1-5	TRBD1	TRBV5-1
TGTGCCAGCTCAGGGACAGGGGGAGGCAATCAGCCCCAGCATTTT	CASSGTGGGNQPQHF	many	TRBJ1-5	TRBD1	TRBV18
TGCGCCAGCGGGACCCATCCTAGAGGAGATAACTATGGCTACACCTTC	CASGTHPRGDNYGYTF	few	TRBJ1-2	NA	TRBV5-1
TGCAGTGCTAGAGTTGGCTGGAGCACAGATACGCAGTATTTT	CSARVGWSTDTQYF	many	TRBJ2-3	NA	TRBV20-1
TGTGCCAGCAGTTACTCCCGCGGCGAGGGGGTACAGCCCCAGCATTTT	CASSYSRGEGVQPQHF	few	TRBJ1-5	NA	TRBV6-2/TRBV6-3
TGTGCCAGCAGCTTAATTTCCCTAGCTGGCGAGCAGTTCTTC	CASSLISLAGEQFF	NA	TRBJ2-1	NA	TRBV7-3
TGTGCCAGTAGTCCTGGGGACAGGTTCATCATGAACACTGAAGCTTTCTTT	CASSPGDRFIMNTEAFF	NA	TRBJ1-1	TRBD1	TRBV19
TGCAGTGCTAGAGGACTAGGTGCACGGAATGAGCAGTTCTTC	CSARGLGARNEQFF	few	TRBJ2-1	NA	TRBV20-1
TGTGCCAGCAGCCTCCCCAGGGGGGTCGTTGACGAGCAGTACTTC	CASSLPRGVVDEQYF	many	TRBJ2-7	NA	TRBV7-2
TGCGCCAGCAGCTCGGAGCCCGGGGGCATCGGGGAGCTGTTTTTT	CASSSEPGGIGELFF	NA	TRBJ2-2	NA	TRBV5-1
TGCAGCGTTGAACGGACAGGGGCCTACGAGCAGTACTTC	CSVERTGAYEQYF	many	TRBJ2-7	TRBD1	TRBV29-1
TGTGCCAGCAGCCAAGACGGGGGCGGATCACCCCTCCACTTT	CASSQDGGGSPLHF	many	TRBJ1-6	NA	TRBV7-9
TGTGCCAGCAGTTTAGCAGCGTACAATGAGCAGTTCTTC	CASSLAAYNEQFF	many	TRBJ2-1	NA	TRBV28
TGTGCCAGCAGCCGACTCATCTCCCGGACAGGCACTGAAGCTTTCTTT	CASSRLISRTGTEAFF	NA	TRBJ1-1	TRBD1	TRBV7-2
TGTGCCAGCAGACAACAACAACAAGCTTTCTTT	CASRQQQQAFF	many	TRBJ1-1	NA	TRBV7-9
TGTGCCAGCTCGGTGTCAGGGATCCGAGGAGAGACCCAGTACTTC	CASSVSGIRGETQYF	few	TRBJ2-5	NA	TRBV6-5
TGCAGTGCTGGCGGGACTAGCGGGCTCAATGAGCAGTTCTTC	CSAGGTSGLNEQFF	few	TRBJ2-1	TRBD2	TRBV20-1
TGCGCCAGCAGCTTGGCCTATGGGGCGCGAAAAAATGAGCAGTTCTTC	CASSLAYGARKNEQFF	many	TRBJ2-1	NA	TRBV5-1
TGTGCCAGCAGCTTCACTGAAGCTTTCTTT	CASSFTEAFF	NA	TRBJ1-1	NA	TRBV7-9
TGTGCCAGCAGTTGGGCAGGCCAAGAGACCCAGTACTTC	CASSWAGQETQYF	few	TRBJ2-5	NA	TRBV6-2/TRBV6-3
TGTGCCAGCAGTTACATCGGGGGCGTAGCTTTCTTT	CASSYIGGVAFF	NA	TRBJ1-1	NA	TRBV6-5
TGTGCCACCAGCAGGAGTGGACAGGACTACAATGAGCAGTTCTTC	CATSRSGQDYNEQFF	few	TRBJ2-1	TRBD1	TRBV15
TGTGCCAGCAGCCAAGTAGGGGGAACGGGGGGTGCAAATGAGCAGTTCTTC	CASSQVGGTGGANEQFF	many	TRBJ2-1	NA	TRBV3-1
TGTGCCAGCAGCCTGCCTGGGGGGACAGGGGGCGGGCAGTACTTC	CASSLPGGTGGGQYF	few	TRBJ2-7	TRBD1	TRBV5-5
TGTGCCAGCAGCTTCACCGTCACCGGGGAGCTGTTTTTT	CASSFTVTGELFF	many	TRBJ2-2	NA	TRBV7-2
TGTGCCAGCAGCCTGGACGGGGAAGCTTTCTTT	CASSLDGEAFF	many	TRBJ1-1	NA	TRBV4-2
TGTGCCAGCAGCCTCACGGGCAGTAGGCCCCAGCATTTT	CASSLTGSRPQHF	many	TRBJ1-5	NA	TRBV9
TGTGCCAGCTCACCGAGCGCCGGGACAGGGACCGGGGGCTATTCACCCCTCCACTTT	CASSPSAGTGTGGYSPLHF	many	TRBJ1-6	TRBD1	TRBV18
TGCGCCAGCAGCGTTAGCGGGGGAGGCACCGGGGAGCTGTTTTTT	CASSVSGGGTGELFF	many	TRBJ2-2	TRBD2	TRBV5-1
TGTGCCAGCAACCGGGACAGGGTAACAGATACGCAGTATTTT	CASNRDRVTDTQYF	NA	TRBJ2-3	TRBD1	TRBV6-6
TGTGCCAGCAGGAGAGGGGGCCAAGAGACCCAGTACTTC	CASRRGGQETQYF	many	TRBJ2-5	NA	TRBV7-2
TGCGCCAGCAGCCCGGATAGCTCCTATAATTCACCCCTCCACTTT	CASSPDSSYNSPLHF	many	TRBJ1-6	NA	TRBV4-3
TGTGCCAGCAGCTTAGAAGGGGCCTTGAACACCGGGGAGCTGTTTTTT	CASSLEGALNTGELFF	many	TRBJ2-2	NA	TRBV7-2
TGCGCCAGCAGCCAAGTCCCCATGGGGGAGCTGTTTTTT	CASSQVPMGELFF	few	TRBJ2-2	NA	TRBV4-3
TGCGCCAGCAGCGGTCTAGCCGGGGTGTACACTGAAGCTTTCTTT	CASSGLAGVYTEAFF	many	TRBJ1-1	NA	TRBV5-1
TGTGCCAGCAGTGAAGCCCCCACAGGGGGCACTGAAGCTTTCTTT	CASSEAPTGGTEAFF	many	TRBJ1-1	TRBD1	TRBV6-1
TGCGCCAGCAGCTTGAGGGACCAGCTCACCGGGGAGCTGTTTTTT	CASSLRDQLTGELFF	NA	TRBJ2-2	NA	TRBV5-1
TGTGCCAGCAGATCCCGGGACAGGGCGTACGAGCAGTACTTC	CASRSRDRAYEQYF	few	TRBJ2-7	TRBD1	TRBV12-3/TRBV12-4
TGCAGTGCTAGGACGGGGGGCTCCTACGAGCAGTACTTC	CSARTGGSYEQYF	many	TRBJ2-7	TRBD2	TRBV20-1
TGTGCCAGCAGTTTATTTGGGGGGCAGGGTCAGCCCCAGCATTTT	CASSLFGGQGQPQHF	many	TRBJ1-5	NA	TRBV28
TGCGCCAGCCGGGACCCAGGAGAGACCCAGTACTTC	CASRDPGETQYF	many	TRBJ2-5	NA	TRBV5-1
TGCAGTGCTAGAGACCCACAGGGGCCTACTAACACTGAAGCTTTCTTT	CSARDPQGPTNTEAFF	NA	TRBJ1-1	TRBD1	TRBV20-1
TGTGCCAGCATTTGGACTGTGGCTTTCTTT	CASIWTVAFF	few	TRBJ1-1	NA	TRBV6-1
TGTGCCAGCAGTTACCGGATAGGGGATAATTCACCCCTCCACTTT	CASSYRIGDNSPLHF	NA	TRBJ1-6	NA	TRBV6-6
TGTGCCAGCTCACCAGGAGTAACCCGGGGCACTGAAGCTTTCTTT	CASSPGVTRGTEAFF	many	TRBJ1-1	NA	TRBV18
TGTGCCAGCAGCTTATTGGACTTGACGCAGTATTTT	CASSLLDLTQYF	NA	TRBJ2-3	NA	TRBV7-9
TGCGCCAGCAGCCAAGTGGGACAGGGGAATGAGCAGTTCTTC	CASSQVGQGNEQFF	NA	TRBJ2-1	TRBD1	TRBV4-3